A single sample gave rise to the 30 T cell receptor beta chains below, sequenced in a study of blood T cell repertoires in COVID-19. Clones were read by immunoSEQ multiplex PCR, and TCRdb kept only the in-frame ones, dropping some. Of 150,000 to 200,000 clones in the sample, around four fifths were seen once. The sample taken for sequencing was peripheral blood. The origin of the receptors is a woman aged 25 to 39 with acute or convalescent COVID-19.

This clone appeared once. As DNA, the CDR3 is TGTGCCAGTAGTACCCCGACGGGGAGGGGCTATCGGTATGGCTACACCTTC. Amino acids: CASSTPTGRGYRYGYTF. The rearrangement uses TRBV19 and TRBJ1-2; tentative D call: TRBD1 (5 bases). The CDR3 covers 17 residues. Germline values: CDR1 LNHDA, CDR2 SQIVND (reference sequence). The V end was cut by 4 bases, the J end by 5 bases, with 23 bases between.

This rearrangement joins TRBV7-8 to TRBJ1-6; 9 bases are shared with TRBD1. Germline CDR1 and CDR2: SGHVS and FQNEAQ. CDR3 length equals 20 residues. With 5 bases clipped from V and 5 bases from J, the junction kept 19 bases outside the gene matches. The CDR3 DNA reads TGTGCCAGCAGCGTACGCCCAAGGACAGGGGTCGGTAATAATAATTCACCCCTCCACTTT. It encodes CASSVRPRTGVGNNNSPLHF.

The chain is built from TRBV5-6 and TRBJ1-4; TRBD1 agrees at 9 bases. V shed 4 bases and J 7 bases; nucleotides not matched to a gene: 5. Per the germline V gene, CDR1 is SGHDT and CDR2 is YYEEEE. CDR3 length: 14 amino acids. The CDR3 is CASSGTGLGEKLFF. The CDR3 DNA follows: TGTGCCAGCAGCGGGACAGGGTTGGGTGAAAAACTGTTTTTT.

This sequence joins TRBV6-5 and TRBJ1-3; D remains ambiguous. Germline loops: CDR1 MNHEY, CDR2 SVGAGI. Trimming removed 6 bases from V and 4 bases from J, with 13 bases in between. The CDR3 totals 14 residues. As DNA, the CDR3 is TGTGCCAGCAGGGGAGGGTACGGCGGAAACACCATATATTTT. Protein: CASRGGYGGNTIYF.

The genes are TRBV7-6 and TRBJ2-3; possible D gene TRBD2, 5 bases. Trimming took off 1 base at V and 5 bases at J, with 13 bases between the two ends. Germline CDR1 reads SGHVS; CDR2 reads FNYEAQ. This CDR3 spans 15 amino acids. The CDR3 nucleotides are TGTGCCAGCAGCTTAGTTGGGAATGCGGGAGATACGCAGTATTTT. This gives the protein CASSLVGNAGDTQYF.

In regard to this clone: Other DNA sequences in this specimen translate into the identical CDR3. The V gene is TRBV5-1, the J gene TRBJ2-1, with D tentatively TRBD2 (6 bases). CDR1 SGHRS and CDR2 YFSETQ come from the germline V gene. The ends were cut back, 4 bases at V and 8 bases at J, with 10 bases in the middle. The CDR3 length is 12 residues. The CDR3 is CASSLTSHEQFF. CDR3 bases: TGCGCCAGCAGCCTTACTAGCCATGAGCAGTTCTTC.

This rearrangement joins TRBV2 to TRBJ1-6; weak D call: TRBD1 (5 bases). The CDR3 covers 13 residues. Trimming took off 4 bases at V and 8 bases at J, with 9 bases between the two ends. Germline V lookup: CDR1 SNHLY, CDR2 FYNNEI. The CDR3 loop is CASSVDSYSPLHF. CDR3 nucleotide sequence: TGTGCCAGCAGTGTTGACAGCTATTCACCCCTCCACTTT. Filled out from reference TRBV2 and TRBJ1-6, the complete variable domain reads EPEVTQTPSHQVTQMGQEVILRCVPISNHLYFYWYRQILGQKVEFLVSFYNNEISEKSEIFDDQFSVERPDGSNFTLKIRSTKLEDSAMYFCASSVDSYSPLHFGNGTRLTVT.

The chain couples TRBV10-3 to TRBJ1-3, with TRBD1 matching over 9 bases. Germline lookup yields CDR1 ENHRY and CDR2 SYGVKD. V lost 6 bases, J lost 2 bases, and 2 bases stayed unmatched. The CDR3 contains 14 residues. CDR3 coding DNA: TGTGCCATCAGAAACAGGGGGCCTGGAAACACCATATATTTT. Translating gives CAIRNRGPGNTIYF.

This clone was picked up one time. This chain connects TRBV27 to TRBJ2-5, with 14 nucleotides matching TRBD2. This CDR3 has 17 residues. V lost 4 bases to trimming and J lost 2 bases; unmatched junction nucleotides: 6. The V gene's germline CDR1 is MNHEY and CDR2 SMNVEV (reference sequence). The CDR3 protein is CASSSRTSGRSQETQYF. The CDR3 DNA is TGTGCCAGCAGTTCGAGGACTAGCGGGAGGTCTCAAGAGACCCAGTACTTC.

The chain carries TRBV6-5 and TRBJ1-1; 8 nucleotides align to TRBD1. CDR3 size: 13 residues. The trim removed 6 bases at V and 6 bases at J, leaving 6 bases unmatched. Germline CDR1 reads MNHEY; CDR2 reads SVGAGI. CDR3 nucleotides: TGTGCCAGCAGGCCTACAGGGGGGGCTGAAGCTTTCTTT. Encoded protein: CASRPTGGAEAFF.

The chain has TRBV4-3 and TRBJ1-1; D remains unclear. The CDR3 spans 15 residues. Germline V gene sequence: CDR1 LGHNA, CDR2 YSLEER. Deletions cut 1 base from V and 0 bases from J, with 9 bases between. CDR3 in amino acids: CASSQGPGLNTEAFF. As DNA, the CDR3 is TGCGCCAGCAGCCAAGGACCAGGCTTGAACACTGAAGCTTTCTTT.

This sequence joins TRBV5-6 and TRBJ1-5, with D perhaps matching TRBD1 (6 bases). Trimming removed 2 bases at V and 3 bases at J, with 9 bases between. This CDR3 is built from 14 residues. From germline, CDR1 is SGHDT and CDR2 YYEEEE. As DNA, the CDR3 is TGTGCCAGCAGCTTTACAGGGATCAATCAGCCCCAGCATTTT. Translated: CASSFTGINQPQHF.

The CDR3 DNA sequence: TGTGCCAGCAGGGGGACAGGGAAGGTCGGGCAGCCCCAGCATTTT. As protein: CASRGTGKVGQPQHF. The chain uses TRBV28 and TRBJ1-5; 9 positions match TRBD1. Germline V lookup: CDR1 MDHEN, CDR2 SYDVKM. V dropped 6 bases and J dropped 7; count of bases not matched to a gene: 10. The CDR3 is 15 residues long.

The rearrangement links TRBV14 to TRBJ1-2; a possible D gene is TRBD1 (6 bases). Per the germline V gene, CDR1 is SGHDN and CDR2 is FVKESK. V gave up 4 bases and J gave up 7 bases, with 13 bases separating them. The CDR3 has 13 amino acids. In nucleotides, the CDR3 is TGTGCCAGCAGCCCCTGGGGGCAAGTTGGCTACACCTTC. Protein: CASSPWGQVGYTF.

The V call is TRBV6-2 or TRBV6-3, the J call TRBJ1-2; weak D call: TRBD1 (5 bases). This CDR3 contains 12 residues. V lost 6 bases to trimming and J lost 3 bases, with 8 bases between them. Per the germline V gene, CDR1 is MNHEY and CDR2 is SVGEGT. The chain's CDR3 is CASSKTDYGYTF. CDR3 sequence (DNA): TGTGCCAGCAGCAAGACAGACTATGGCTACACCTTC.

This clone came up once. The J gene is TRBJ2-3, the V gene TRBV4-1; 8 bases match TRBD2. Trimming cost V 5 bases and J 4 bases; bases outside gene matches: 8. Germline V gene sequence: CDR1 MGHRA, CDR2 YSYEKL. The CDR3 length is 15 residues. The CDR3 DNA reads TGCGCCAGCAGCTCTTATAGCGGGGCGGCAGATACGCAGTATTTT. This codes for CASSSYSGAADTQYF.

This sequence joins TRBV5-1 and TRBJ1-5, with D tentatively TRBD1 (5 bases). The V end lost 3 bases, the J end lost 6 bases, and 13 bases lay between the germline ends. The CDR3 covers 14 residues. Per germline, CDR1 SGHRS and CDR2 YFSETQ. CDR3 nucleotides: TGCGCCAGCAGCTCCGGTGGGGGGGGTCAGCCCCAGCATTTT. Translating gives CASSSGGGGQPQHF.

The chain is built from TRBV5-4 and TRBJ2-1; D ambiguous. V lost 4 bases to trimming and J lost 9 bases, with 14 bases between them. The CDR3 contains 13 residues. Germline loops: CDR1 SGHNT, CDR2 YYREEE (reference sequence). CDR3 coding DNA: TGTGCCAGCAGCCGACTGGGTCGGCGTGAGCAGTTCTTC. This sequence encodes CASSRLGRREQFF.

Many counts were recorded for this clone. This chain links TRBV5-1 with TRBJ2-5, with 8 bases lining up with TRBD2. V lost 4 bases, J lost 5 bases, and 7 bases stayed unmatched. The germline gives CDR1 SGHRS, CDR2 YFSETQ. This CDR3 has 14 amino acids. Here the CDR3 reads CASSQGLARETQYF. CDR3 nucleotides: TGCGCCAGCAGCCAAGGACTAGCCAGGGAGACCCAGTACTTC.

This chain connects TRBV11-2 to TRBJ2-6; D unresolved. With 5 bases removed from V and 2 bases from J, the gap between germline ends came to 10 bases. This CDR3 has 15 residues. The germline CDR1 and CDR2 sequences are SGHAT and FQNNGV. CDR3 coding DNA: TGTGCCAGCAGCCCCGAGGTAGCTGGGGCCAACGTCCTGACTTTC. Amino acids: CASSPEVAGANVLTF.

This chain uses TRBV7-9 with TRBJ2-3; 9 positions match TRBD2. Germline CDR1 reads SEHNR; CDR2 reads FQNEAQ (reference sequence). The CDR3 has 14 amino acids. V trimming: 5 bases; J trimming: 5 bases; junction bases outside the gene matches: 5. The CDR3 spells CASSISGRGDTQYF. DNA of the CDR3: TGTGCCAGCAGCATTAGCGGGAGAGGAGATACGCAGTATTTT.

This clone showed up just once. CDR3 DNA sequence: TGTGCCAGCAGGGGGCTGGGCTATGGCTACACCTTC. Its protein product is CASRGLGYGYTF. The rearrangement links TRBV28 to TRBJ1-2; possibly TRBD1 for D (5 bases). The CDR3 sequence is 12 residues long. Germline CDR1 MDHEN, CDR2 SYDVKM. V gave up 6 bases and J gave up 4 bases, with 9 bases separating them.

For this clone: The junction differs from germline at one of its ends, possibly a read error. The chain employs TRBV28 and TRBJ1-2; a weak D match, TRBD1 (6 bases). Germline loops: CDR1 MDHEN, CDR2 SYDVKM. The CDR3 is 12 residues long. The CDR3 is CASRGPGGLQPF. In DNA, the CDR3 is TGTGCCTCCCGCGGCCCCGGGGGGCTCCAACCGTTC.

The DNA of the CDR3 is TGTGCCAGCAGCCTCGGGGAAGGGTTGGACAATGAGCAGTTCTTC. This gives the protein CASSLGEGLDNEQFF. The chain joins TRBV11-3 to TRBJ2-1, with D possibly TRBD2 on 5 matching bases. The CDR3 sequence is 15 residues long. V lost 5 bases to trimming and J lost 5 bases, with 16 bases between them. Germline values: CDR1 SGHNT, CDR2 YENEEA.

The chain joins TRBV10-3 to TRBJ2-5; D is undetermined. CDR1 is ENHRY and CDR2 is SYGVKD in the germline V gene. V dropped 3 bases and J dropped 5 bases, with 10 bases sitting between them. The CDR3 has 13 residues. CDR3 in amino acids: CAISETLGETQYF. Written as DNA, the CDR3 is TGTGCCATCAGTGAAACCCTAGGTGAGACCCAGTACTTC.

As concerns this clone: Relative to the germline gene, one junction end is altered; a read error may explain this. The chain links TRBV27 to TRBJ1-5; the match to TRBD1 covers 7 bases. The CDR3 totals 14 residues. Germline V gene lookup returns CDR1 MNHEY and CDR2 SMNVEV (reference sequence). CDR3 DNA sequence: TGTGCCATCAGTAGGGGGCAGGGCAATCAGCCCCAGCATTTT. As protein: CAISRGQGNQPQHF.

This clone was counted a single time. The V and J genes are TRBV10-2 and TRBJ1-1, with TRBD1 matching 9 bases. The CDR3 contains 16 residues. V dropped 6 bases and J dropped 0; count of bases not matched to a gene: 8. Germline-derived CDR1 and CDR2 are WSHSY and SAAADI. CDR3 nucleotide sequence: TGCGCCAGCAGCCCCCGGGACAGGGCAATGAACACTGAAGCTTTCTTT. Protein product: CASSPRDRAMNTEAFF.

The chain is built from TRBV9 and TRBJ2-3; 8 bases are shared with TRBD2. Looked up from germline, CDR1 is SGDLS and CDR2 is YYNGEE. This CDR3 spans 14 amino acids. Unmatched junction bases numbered 7, after V lost 4 bases and J lost 6 bases. CDR3 sequence: CASSPGGVGDTQYF. The DNA for the CDR3 is TGTGCCAGCAGCCCCGGGGGGGTGGGGGATACGCAGTATTTT.

V gene TRBV30 combines with J gene TRBJ1-4, with 9 bases fitting TRBD1. This CDR3 is built from 13 residues. Trimming removed 4 bases from V and 11 bases from J; junction bases left unmatched: 8. Germline assignment: CDR1 GTSNPN and CDR2 SVGIG (reference sequence). The CDR3 region has the DNA TGTGCCTGGAACCGGGACAGGGTGGGTAAACTGTTTTTT. Its protein is CAWNRDRVGKLFF.

The genes are TRBV14 and TRBJ2-5; D may be TRBD1 (6 bases). Germline CDR1 is SGHDN and CDR2 is FVKESK. This CDR3 region has 19 residues. The V end lost 3 bases, the J end lost 1 base, and 24 bases lay between the germline ends. DNA for the CDR3: TGTGCCAGCAGCCAGGTTTCGCAGGGGCAAACCTTACGCCAAGAGACCCAGTACTTC. Protein product: CASSQVSQGQTLRQETQYF.